This section outlines one TCR beta chain sequence together with its context. This clonotype has at least ten counts. Its antigen is currently not known. No base quality values were provided; no much bigger clone lies one nucleotide off. Donors were 30 to 45 systemically healthy Caucasian individuals from Russia aged roughly 6 to 95 years. Around 10 milliliters of peripheral blood were collected from each donor into EDTA-treated Vacutainer tubes. Ficoll-Paque density-gradient centrifugation was used to isolate PBMCs, with at least 6.5 million per sample. Trizol reagent was used to extract total RNA from PBMCs, with at least 5 micrograms per sample. The percentages of naive CD45RAhigh/CD27high T cells were determined by flow cytometry on a PBMC aliquot from every donor. The source of the sample is a study of blood T cells in healthy people across ages (dated by TCRdb to about 2015). Study-wide context: In model experiments, template switching captured roughly one uniquely barcoded TCR beta cDNA molecule for every two T cells. To avoid experimental bias, donors of different ages were distributed randomly across sequencing lanes. Using deep sequencing normalized with unique cDNA molecular identifiers, the study measured how TCR beta repertoire diversity changes with age. The donors were split into four age groups: young (average about 15 years), middle-aged (39), aged (approximately 60) and long-lived (82). Using the same blood draw, the study looked at two additional independent replicas of 1 million unique cDNA reads for two donors, one aged 18 to 30 and the other aged 80 or older.

The CDR3 numbers 16 residues from cysteine through phenylalanine. Here the CDR3 DNA is all that survives: 48 bases in frame from base 1. CDR1 and CDR2, per the germline V gene, are SGHRS and YFSETQ. V gives up 0 bases and J gives up 3 bases, and the segment between their germline ends measures 15 bases. Findings and caveats that apply to the study as a whole: As age increased, observed TCR beta diversity per million T cells dropped in a roughly linear way, and a significant reduction was already evident by age roughly 40. There was a strong correlation between observed TCR beta diversity and the percentage of naive T cells measured by flow cytometry. Compared with the aged group, the long-lived group had more naive CD4+ T cells, fewer expanded clones and increased TCR diversity, a pattern suggesting age selection. Since profiling was done on bulk unsorted PBMCs, naive and antigen-experienced compartments could not be conclusively compared. The CMV infection status of donors was not known, potentially confounding age-related changes in expanded clonotypes. Estimates of total diversity based on one million sequenced T cells were considered lower bounds and underestimates.

The library was prepared using 5' RACE. Reads for this sample came from an Illumina HiSeq 2500. A second about 6 to 11 cycle PCR used a sample-barcoded 5' primer and a J-beta primer mix. A unique molecular identifier was introduced onto each TCR beta cDNA molecule by a template-switch 5' adaptor carrying 12 random nucleotides. Each sample yielded at least 3 million CDR3-containing paired-end reads. First-strand cDNA synthesis was performed from all RNA using the Mint cDNA synthesis kit, with priming by a TRBC-specific oligonucleotide. After uracil-DNA glycosylase treatment, a first 18-cycle PCR used universal primers M1SS and BC2_uni_R on all cDNA. From the authors' description of their analysis: For normalization, 1 million high-quality reads were randomly selected from each sample, with every read carrying a distinct molecular identifier. Instead of being binned into consensus sequences, reads that shared molecular identifiers were thrown out. MiTCR, set to a Q25 quality threshold and the strictest error-elimination algorithm, was used for CDR3 identification, clonotype clustering and error correction. A nonparametric unseen species model with Euler transformation was used to estimate a lower bound on total TCR beta diversity. The public reads were quality trimmed at Q25 with fastp and then assembled into clones with MiXCR by TCRdb, keeping productive beta chains. Rows with a matching CDR3 protein are joined into one entry that keeps the most common DNA and genes. TCRdb, not the original authors, processed these V and J calls. The sample profile shows over 550,000 distinct CDR3 sequences; around 31% of them were found once. About 15% of the sample is taken by the ten largest.

The clonotype comes from a woman over 75 in good health. This sequence uses TRBV5-1 and TRBJ1-2; the D gene is perhaps TRBD1, from 6 matching bases. The source material was blood. The CDR3 region has the sequence CASSLDRVNLDYGYTF. The DNA reads TGCGCCAGCAGCTTGGACAGGGTAAATCTCGACTATGGCTACACCTTC.